Listed below are T cell receptor beta chains from one sample, sequenced in a study of blood T cell repertoires in COVID-19. Clones were sequenced by immunoSEQ multiplex PCR, and TCRdb holds only the in-frame ones, with some missing. The sample has over 75,000 clones; over 80% are singletons. What was sequenced was peripheral blood. These receptors originate from an elderly woman with active or convalescent COVID-19. Each CDR3 is given with its conserved first and last residue. Size tells how often a clone was seen (once, few, many) or the class of an expanded clone, and some rows leave it out.

- | 12 | TRBV5-6 | CASSSPRGEQFF
- | 15 | TRBV7-3 | CASSLTGGSQETQYF
- | 15 | TRBV5-1 | CASSLGTGTGQPQHF
- | 20 | TRBV10-1 | CASSEWGDRVKWGPYNEQFF
- | 14 | TRBV4-2 | CASSLGGGPETQYF
few | 17 | TRBV5-1 | CASSPNGQPTDQETQYF
once | 17 | TRBV19 | CASSPSGQGPVTDTQYF
- | 11 | TRBV29-1 | CSVESSFGYTF
once | 14 | TRBV4-1 | CASSLQESYNEQFF
- | 14 | TRBV7-3 | CASSSTGGSNEQFF
- | 16 | TRBV7-9 | CASSLRPGKETYEQYF
- | 15 | TRBV19 | CASRRGSGDTGELFF
- | 13 | TRBV6-5 | CAGQTGGRDTQYF
- | 17 | TRBV7-6 | CASSPGLAGSSYNEQFF
- | 14 | TRBV5-1 | CASSRGQQNTEAFF
few | 16 | TRBV18 | CASSLQALGGANVLTF
- | 15 | TRBV7-9 | CASSSQAGGRVTQYF
- | 16 | TRBV29-1 | CSVFRGQIHPNAKLFF
- | 16 | TRBV6-1 | CASSEPPGRGGEKLFF
- | 14 | TRBV28 | CASSFTRGRLEQYF
- | 13 | TRBV6-5 | CASDLDREETQYF
- | 16 | TRBV6-1 | CASSEAWARGLTEAFF
- | 14 | TRBV7-9 | CASSLWGETDTQYF
- | 17 | TRBV7-9 | CASSLASGGGAWETQYF
- | 14 | TRBV29-1 | CSVLGLADYNEQFF
- | 14 | TRBV4-3 | CASSQKPTLAPLHF
few | 14 | TRBV7-3 | CASSLGLNTGELFF
- | 17 | TRBV25-1 | CASSAVLAGGTYNEQFF
- | 13 | TRBV7-2 | CASSLETGIGAFF
- | 15 | TRBV9 | CASSASSGGPYEQYF
few | 14 | TRBV27 | CASSFAESTETQYF
once | 16 | TRBV4-1 | CASSQGPGTGLQPQHF
- | 13 | TRBV5-4 | CASSVGQKNIQYF
- | 13 | TRBV6-5 | CASSPLANEKLFF
- | 17 | TRBV28 | CASSFFGGGPGGQPQHF
- | 15 | TRBV4-1 | CASSQDPQGYYGYTF
- | 17 | TRBV4-1 | CASSQDPGGAGANVLTF
few | 16 | TRBV7-8 | CASSFDERGRHAPQHF
- | 17 | TRBV19 | CASSIVATSGQGGELFF
- | 14 | TRBV12-5 | CASSRTGGHQPQHF
many | 15 | TRBV11-1 | CASSLSTDWQETQYF
once | 16 | TRBV5-4 | CASRKGTGANTGELFF
- | 13 | TRBV5-1 | CASTWTGGTEAFF
- | 13 | TRBV19 | CASRGRGSDEQYF
few | 15 | TRBV5-1 | CASRMGGTYTGELFF
- | 15 | TRBV7-2 | CASNVPGIGANVLTF
once | 14 | TRBV2 | CASSQGAQGETQYF
few | 15 | TRBV30 | CAWRVSGANTGELFF
- | 16 | TRBV3-1/TRBV3-2 | CASSQGGNRGGEKLFF
- | 13 | TRBV12-3/TRBV12-4 | CASSRTGHSPLHF